This T cell receptor (beta chain) is from a study of blood T cell repertoires in COVID-19. For the study at large: Collection of acute and convalescent COVID-19 samples took place in the United States, Italy and Spain.

Trimming took off 2 bases at V and 4 bases at J, with 14 bases between the two ends. The germline V gene has CDR1 LNHDA and CDR2 SQIVND (reference sequence). CDR3 length: 15 amino acids. Authors' methods: From reference gene primer amplification, estimates of nucleated cell counts were derived. Repertoires were generated with immunoSEQ multiplex PCR, while TCRdb's copy carries only in-frame clones and drops some. V and J calls and clone size are as listed in that table; D and trimming were resolved from the DNA. Seen here are approximately 270,000 clones, approximately 80% observed once, and the top ten hold 7.5% to 10%.

This receptor was taken from a man older than 75 with acute or convalescent COVID-19. Sequencing used peripheral blood. The J gene is TRBJ1-2, the V gene TRBV19; the D gene is possibly TRBD1 (6 bases). The CDR3 loop reads CASSISQTGLYGYTF. CDR3 sequence (DNA): TGTGCCAGTAGTATATCTCAGACAGGACTCTATGGCTACACCTTC.